This entry concerns a single T cell receptor (beta chain). Using immunoSEQ multiplex PCR, the repertoire was profiled, and TCRdb retains in-frame clones only, with some absent. The sample lists approximately 220,000 clones; about 90% were seen once. This specimen comes from a study of cytomegalovirus exposure and HLA in healthy donors. Across the study: A subsequent analysis stated that the roughly 130 validation repertoires were run on the same platform as the 650 to 850 first-cohort repertoires.

Material for sequencing was PBMCs. The clonotype was recovered from a woman between 18 and 29 years old in good health and CMV-seronegative.

CDR3 DNA: TGCGCCAGCAGCTGGGAGGGAATTTCAACTAATGAAAAACTGTTTTTT. Protein product: CASSWEGISTNEKLFF. The chain employs TRBV5-1 and TRBJ1-4, with D uncertain. The germline gives CDR1 SGHRS, CDR2 YFSETQ. This CDR3 has 16 residues. V dropped 3 bases and J dropped 0 bases, with 12 bases sitting between them.